This T cell receptor (beta chain) originates from a study of beta chain features in type 1 diabetes. Overall study results and limits: Relative to healthy donors, patients appeared to have naive, central memory and Treg TCRB repertoires that were more similar. A potential influence of HLA type upon TCRB rearrangement remained unresolved herein. Within each of all four CD4+ subsets, Type 1 diabetes patients had TCRB CDR3s that were moderately but significantly shorter.

This CDR3 comprises 16 residues. V lost 3 bases and J lost 0; bases outside the gene matches: 5. From germline, CDR1 is LNHNV and CDR2 YYDKDF (reference sequence). A single heparinised draw of about 100 mL on average was taken per donor. This clone occurred a few times. Its target is not known. The whole isolated RNA underwent reverse transcription, so sequencing captured expressed TCRB transcripts. Using immunoSEQ multiplex PCR, the repertoire was profiled, and TCRdb retains in-frame clones only, with some absent. The sample lists about 210,000 clones; 11% were seen once. The J gene is TRBJ1-5, the V gene TRBV15; the match to TRBD1 covers 7 bases. Sequencing was done on a sample of central memory CD4+ T cells from blood. The clonotype comes from a man in his late teens or twenties in good health. CDR3 in amino acids: CATSRGQSYSNQPQHF. CDR3 sequence (DNA): TGTGCCACCAGCAGGGGACAGTCTTATAGCAATCAGCCCCAGCATTTT.